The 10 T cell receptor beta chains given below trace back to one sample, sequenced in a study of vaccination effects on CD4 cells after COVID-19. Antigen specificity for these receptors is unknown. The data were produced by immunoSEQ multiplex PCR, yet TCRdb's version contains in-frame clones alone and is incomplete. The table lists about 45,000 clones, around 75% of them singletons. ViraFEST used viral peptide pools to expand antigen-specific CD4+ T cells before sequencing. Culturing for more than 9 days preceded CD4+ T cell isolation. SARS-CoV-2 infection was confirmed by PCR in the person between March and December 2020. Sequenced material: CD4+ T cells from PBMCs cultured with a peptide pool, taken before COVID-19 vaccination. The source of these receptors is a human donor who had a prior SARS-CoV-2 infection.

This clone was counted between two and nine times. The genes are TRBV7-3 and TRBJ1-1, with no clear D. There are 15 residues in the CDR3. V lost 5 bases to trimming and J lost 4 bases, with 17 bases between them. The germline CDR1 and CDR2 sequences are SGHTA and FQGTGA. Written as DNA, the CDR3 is TGTGCCAGCAGCCCCCGGGGTGCGGATGTCACTGAAGCTTTCTTT. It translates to CASSPRGADVTEAFF.

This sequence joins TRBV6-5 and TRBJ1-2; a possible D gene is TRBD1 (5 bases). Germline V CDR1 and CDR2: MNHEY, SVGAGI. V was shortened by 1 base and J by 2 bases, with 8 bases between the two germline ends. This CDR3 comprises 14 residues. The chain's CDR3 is CASSYYAGNYGYTF. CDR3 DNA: TGTGCCAGCAGTTACTACGCAGGGAACTATGGCTACACCTTC.

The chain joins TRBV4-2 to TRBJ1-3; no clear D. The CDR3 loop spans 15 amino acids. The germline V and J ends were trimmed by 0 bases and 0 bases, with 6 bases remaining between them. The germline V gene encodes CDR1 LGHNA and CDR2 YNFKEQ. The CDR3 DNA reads TGTGCCAGCAGCCAAGACGGGGACTCTGGAAACACCATATATTTT. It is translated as CASSQDGDSGNTIYF.

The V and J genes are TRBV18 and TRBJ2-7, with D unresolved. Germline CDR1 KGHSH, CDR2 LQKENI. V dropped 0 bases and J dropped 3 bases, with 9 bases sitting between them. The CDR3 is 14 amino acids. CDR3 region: CASSPPMGYYEQYF. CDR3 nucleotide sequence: TGTGCCAGCTCACCACCTATGGGGTACTACGAGCAGTACTTC.

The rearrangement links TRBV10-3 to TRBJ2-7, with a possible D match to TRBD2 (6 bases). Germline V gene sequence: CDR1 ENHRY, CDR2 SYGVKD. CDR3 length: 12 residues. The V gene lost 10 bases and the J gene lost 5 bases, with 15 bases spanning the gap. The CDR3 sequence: CATATRHNEQYF. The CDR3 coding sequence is TGTGCCACCGCGACTAGACATAACGAGCAGTACTTC.

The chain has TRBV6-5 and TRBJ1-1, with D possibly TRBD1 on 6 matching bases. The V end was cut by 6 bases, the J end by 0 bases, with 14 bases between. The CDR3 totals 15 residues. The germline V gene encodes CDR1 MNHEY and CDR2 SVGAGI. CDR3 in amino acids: CASRPRTDVNTEAFF. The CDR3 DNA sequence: TGTGCCAGCAGACCTAGGACAGATGTGAACACTGAAGCTTTCTTT.

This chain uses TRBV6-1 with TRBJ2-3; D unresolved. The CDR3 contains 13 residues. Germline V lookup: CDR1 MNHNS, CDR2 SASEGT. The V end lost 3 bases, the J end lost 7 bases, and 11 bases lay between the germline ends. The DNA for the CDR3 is TGTGCCAGCAGTGATACTATTAGGTATACGCAGTATTTT. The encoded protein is CASSDTIRYTQYF.

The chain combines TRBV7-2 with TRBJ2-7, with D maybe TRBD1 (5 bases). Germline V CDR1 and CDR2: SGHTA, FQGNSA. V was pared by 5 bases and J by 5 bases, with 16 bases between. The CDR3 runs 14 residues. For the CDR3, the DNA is TGTGCCAGCAGCGTACGGGCAGGGCGGAACGAGCAGTACTTC. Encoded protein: CASSVRAGRNEQYF.

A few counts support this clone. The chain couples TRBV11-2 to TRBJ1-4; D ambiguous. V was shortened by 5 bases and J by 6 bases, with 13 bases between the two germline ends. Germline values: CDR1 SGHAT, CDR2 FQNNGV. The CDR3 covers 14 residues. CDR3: CASSPQLGYEKLFF. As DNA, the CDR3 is TGTGCCAGCAGCCCGCAACTGGGATATGAAAAACTGTTTTTT.

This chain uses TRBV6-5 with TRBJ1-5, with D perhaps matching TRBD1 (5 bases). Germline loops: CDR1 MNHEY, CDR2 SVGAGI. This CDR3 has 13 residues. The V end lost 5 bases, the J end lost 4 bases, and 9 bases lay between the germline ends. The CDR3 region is CASSRRVNQPQHF. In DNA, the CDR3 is TGTGCCAGCAGTCGCAGGGTAAATCAGCCCCAGCATTTT.